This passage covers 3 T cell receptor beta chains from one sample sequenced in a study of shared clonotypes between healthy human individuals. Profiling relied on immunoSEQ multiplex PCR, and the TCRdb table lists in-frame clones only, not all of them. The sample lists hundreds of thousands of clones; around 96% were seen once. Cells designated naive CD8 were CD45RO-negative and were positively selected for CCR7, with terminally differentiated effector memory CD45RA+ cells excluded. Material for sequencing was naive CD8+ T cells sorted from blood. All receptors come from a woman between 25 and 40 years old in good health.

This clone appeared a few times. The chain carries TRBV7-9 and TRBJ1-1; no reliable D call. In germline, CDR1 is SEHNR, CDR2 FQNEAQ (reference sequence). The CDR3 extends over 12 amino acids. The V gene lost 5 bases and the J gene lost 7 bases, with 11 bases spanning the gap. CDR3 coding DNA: TGTGCCAGCAGCCCCCTCACGGGTGAAGCTTTCTTT. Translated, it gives CASSPLTGEAFF.

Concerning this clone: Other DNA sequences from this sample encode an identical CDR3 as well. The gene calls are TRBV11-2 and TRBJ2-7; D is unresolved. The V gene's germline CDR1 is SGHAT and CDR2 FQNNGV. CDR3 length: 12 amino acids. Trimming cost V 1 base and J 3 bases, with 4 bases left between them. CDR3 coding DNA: TGTGCCAGCAGCTTAGCTGGCTACGAGCAGTACTTC. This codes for CASSLAGYEQYF.

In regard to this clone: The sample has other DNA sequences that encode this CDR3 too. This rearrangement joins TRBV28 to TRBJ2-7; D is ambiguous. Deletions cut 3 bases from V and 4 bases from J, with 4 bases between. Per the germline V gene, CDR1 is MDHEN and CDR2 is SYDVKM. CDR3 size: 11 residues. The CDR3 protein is CASSFGYEQYF. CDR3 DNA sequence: TGTGCCAGCAGTTTTGGGTACGAGCAGTACTTC.